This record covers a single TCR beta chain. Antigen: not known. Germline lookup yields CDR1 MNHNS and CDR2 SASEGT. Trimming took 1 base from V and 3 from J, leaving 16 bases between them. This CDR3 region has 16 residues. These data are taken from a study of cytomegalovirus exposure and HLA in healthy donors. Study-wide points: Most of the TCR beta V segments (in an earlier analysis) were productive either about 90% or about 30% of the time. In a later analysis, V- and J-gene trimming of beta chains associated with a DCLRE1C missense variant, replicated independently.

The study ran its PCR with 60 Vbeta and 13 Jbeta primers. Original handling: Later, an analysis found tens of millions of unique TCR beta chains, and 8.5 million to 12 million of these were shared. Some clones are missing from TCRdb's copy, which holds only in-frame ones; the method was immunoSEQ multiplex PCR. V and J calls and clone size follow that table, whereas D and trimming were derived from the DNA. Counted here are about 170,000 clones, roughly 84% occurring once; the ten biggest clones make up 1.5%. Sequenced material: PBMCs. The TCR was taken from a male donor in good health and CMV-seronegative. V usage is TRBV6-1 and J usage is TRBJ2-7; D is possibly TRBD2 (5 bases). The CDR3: CASSEGGGDYDYEQYF. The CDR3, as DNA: TGTGCCAGCAGTGAAGGAGGAGGAGACTATGACTACGAGCAGTACTTC.